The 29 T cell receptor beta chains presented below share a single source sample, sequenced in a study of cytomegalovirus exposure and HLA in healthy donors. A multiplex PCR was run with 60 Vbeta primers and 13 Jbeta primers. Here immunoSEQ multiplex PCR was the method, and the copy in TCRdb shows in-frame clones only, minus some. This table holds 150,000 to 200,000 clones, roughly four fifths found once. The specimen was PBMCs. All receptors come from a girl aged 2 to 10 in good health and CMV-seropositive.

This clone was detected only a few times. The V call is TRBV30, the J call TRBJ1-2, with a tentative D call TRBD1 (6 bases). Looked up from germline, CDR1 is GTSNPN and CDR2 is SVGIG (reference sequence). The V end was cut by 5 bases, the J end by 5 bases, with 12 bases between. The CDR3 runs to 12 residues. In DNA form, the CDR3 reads TGTGCCTGGGAGGACAGATCATATGGCTACACCTTC. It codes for CAWEDRSYGYTF.

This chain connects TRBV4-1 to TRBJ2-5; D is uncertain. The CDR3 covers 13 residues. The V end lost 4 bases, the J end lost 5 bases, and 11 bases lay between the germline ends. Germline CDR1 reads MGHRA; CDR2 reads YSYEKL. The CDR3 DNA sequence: TGCGCCAGCAGCCTTTACCCCGGGGAGACCCAGTACTTC. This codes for CASSLYPGETQYF.

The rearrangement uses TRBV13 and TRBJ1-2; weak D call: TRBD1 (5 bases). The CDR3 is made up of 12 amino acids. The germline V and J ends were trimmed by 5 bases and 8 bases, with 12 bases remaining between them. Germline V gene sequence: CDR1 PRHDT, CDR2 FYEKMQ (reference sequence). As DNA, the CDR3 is TGTGCCAGCAGCCCAGGGTCGGGCGGCTACACCTTC. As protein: CASSPGSGGYTF.

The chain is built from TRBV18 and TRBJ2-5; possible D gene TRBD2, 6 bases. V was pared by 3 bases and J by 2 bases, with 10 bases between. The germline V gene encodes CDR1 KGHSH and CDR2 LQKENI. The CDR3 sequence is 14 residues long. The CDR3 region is CASSPPGTQETQYF. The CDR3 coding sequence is TGTGCCAGCTCACCCCCCGGGACTCAAGAGACCCAGTACTTC. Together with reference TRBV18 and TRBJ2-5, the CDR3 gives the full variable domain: NAGVMQNPRHLVRRRGQEARLRCSPMKGHSHVYWYRQLPEEGLKFMVYLQKENIIDESGMPKERFSAEFPKEGPSILRIQQVVRGDSAAYFCASSPPGTQETQYFGPGTRLLVL.

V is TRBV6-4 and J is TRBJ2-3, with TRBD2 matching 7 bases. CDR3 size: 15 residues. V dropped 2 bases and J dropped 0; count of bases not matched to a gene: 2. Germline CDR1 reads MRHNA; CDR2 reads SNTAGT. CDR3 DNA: TGTGCCAGCAGTGACGAAGCGGGGAGCACAGATACGCAGTATTTT. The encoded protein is CASSDEAGSTDTQYF.

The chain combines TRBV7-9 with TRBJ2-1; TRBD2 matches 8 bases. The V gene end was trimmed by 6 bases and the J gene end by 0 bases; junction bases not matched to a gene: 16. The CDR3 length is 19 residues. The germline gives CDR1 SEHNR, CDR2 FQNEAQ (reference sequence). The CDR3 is CASREGGLAGRSSYNEQFF. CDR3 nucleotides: TGTGCCAGCAGGGAAGGGGGGCTAGCGGGCCGGAGCTCCTACAATGAGCAGTTCTTC. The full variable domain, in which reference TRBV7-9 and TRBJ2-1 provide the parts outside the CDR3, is DTGVSQNPRHKITKRGQNVTFRCDPISEHNRLYWYRQTLGQGPEFLTYFQNEAQLEKSRLLSDRFSAERPKGSFSTLEIQRTEQGDSAMYLCASREGGLAGRSSYNEQFFGPGTRLTVL.

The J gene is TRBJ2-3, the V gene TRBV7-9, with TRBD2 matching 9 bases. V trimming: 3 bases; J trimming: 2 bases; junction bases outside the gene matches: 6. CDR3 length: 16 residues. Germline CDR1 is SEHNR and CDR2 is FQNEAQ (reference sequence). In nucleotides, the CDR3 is TGTGCCAGCAGCTTGCATAGACTAGCGGCCACAGATACGCAGTATTTT. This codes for CASSLHRLAATDTQYF.

Here the CDR3 DNA reads TGTGCCAGCAGCACTTCGAAGCGAAGTCCCCTTCGTGAGCAGTACTTC. Its protein product is CASSTSKRSPLREQYF. The V and J genes are TRBV7-8 and TRBJ2-7; D is unresolved. Germline CDR1 is SGHVS and CDR2 is FQNEAQ. Trimming stripped 5 bases from V and 7 bases from J, with 24 bases between. The length of the CDR3 is 16 residues. Using reference TRBV7-8 and TRBJ2-7 for the parts outside the CDR3, the full variable domain is GAGVSQSPRYKVAKRGQDVALRCDPISGHVSLFWYQQALGQGPEFLTYFQNEAQLDKSGLPSDRFFAERPEGSVSTLKIQRTQQEDSAVYLCASSTSKRSPLREQYFGPGTRLTVT.

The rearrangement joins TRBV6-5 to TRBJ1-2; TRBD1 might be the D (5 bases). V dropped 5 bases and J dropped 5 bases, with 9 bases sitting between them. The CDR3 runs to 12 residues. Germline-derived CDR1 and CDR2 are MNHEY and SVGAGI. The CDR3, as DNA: TGTGCCAGCAGTCCCGACAGATATGGCTACACCTTC. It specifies CASSPDRYGYTF.

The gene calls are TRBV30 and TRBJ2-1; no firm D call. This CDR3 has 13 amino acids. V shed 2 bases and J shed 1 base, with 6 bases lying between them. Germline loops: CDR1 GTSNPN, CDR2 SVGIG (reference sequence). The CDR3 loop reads CAWSFRSYNEQFF. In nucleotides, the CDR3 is TGTGCCTGGAGTTTCAGATCCTACAATGAGCAGTTCTTC.

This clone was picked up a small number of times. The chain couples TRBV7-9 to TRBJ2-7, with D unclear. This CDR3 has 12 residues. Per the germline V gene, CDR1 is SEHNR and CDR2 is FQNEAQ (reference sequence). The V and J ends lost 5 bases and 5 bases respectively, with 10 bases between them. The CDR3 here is CASSPQDNEQYF. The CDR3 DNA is TGTGCCAGCAGCCCGCAGGATAACGAGCAGTACTTC.

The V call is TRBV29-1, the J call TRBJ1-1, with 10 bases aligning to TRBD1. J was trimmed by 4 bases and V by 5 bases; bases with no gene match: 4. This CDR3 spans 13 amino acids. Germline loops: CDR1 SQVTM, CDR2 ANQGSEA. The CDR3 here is CSVSRTGGTEAFF. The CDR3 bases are TGCAGCGTTTCGAGGACAGGGGGCACTGAAGCTTTCTTT. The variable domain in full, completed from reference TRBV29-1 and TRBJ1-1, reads SAVISQKPSRDICQRGTSLTIQCQVDSQVTMMFWYRQQPGQSLTLIATANQGSEATYESGFVIDKFPISRPNLTFSTLTVSNMSPEDSSIYLCSVSRTGGTEAFFGQGTRLTVV.

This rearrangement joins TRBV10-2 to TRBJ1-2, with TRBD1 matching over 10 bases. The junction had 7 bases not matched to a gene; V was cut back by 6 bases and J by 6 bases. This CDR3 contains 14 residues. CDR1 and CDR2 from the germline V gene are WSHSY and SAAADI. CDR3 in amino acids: CASSDRGQWNGYTF. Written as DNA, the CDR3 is TGCGCCAGCAGCGACAGGGGGCAGTGGAATGGCTACACCTTC.

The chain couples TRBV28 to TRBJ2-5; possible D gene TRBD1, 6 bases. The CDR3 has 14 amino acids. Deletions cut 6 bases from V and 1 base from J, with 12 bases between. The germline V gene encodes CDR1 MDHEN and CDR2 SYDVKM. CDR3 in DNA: TGTGCCAGCAGCTCTGGACAGTTCCAAGAGACCCAGTACTTC. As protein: CASSSGQFQETQYF.

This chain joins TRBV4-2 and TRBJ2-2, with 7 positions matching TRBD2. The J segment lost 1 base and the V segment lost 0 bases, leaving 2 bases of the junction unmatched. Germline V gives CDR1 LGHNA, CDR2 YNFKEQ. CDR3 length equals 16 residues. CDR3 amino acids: CASSQDPSGNTGELFF. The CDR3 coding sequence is TGTGCCAGCAGCCAAGATCCTAGCGGGAACACCGGGGAGCTGTTTTTT.

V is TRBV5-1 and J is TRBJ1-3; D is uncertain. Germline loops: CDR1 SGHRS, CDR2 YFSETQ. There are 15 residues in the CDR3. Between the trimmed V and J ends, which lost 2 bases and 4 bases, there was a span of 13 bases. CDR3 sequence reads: CASSLGGRAGNTIYF. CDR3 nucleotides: TGCGCCAGCAGCTTAGGAGGGCGGGCAGGAAACACCATATATTTT. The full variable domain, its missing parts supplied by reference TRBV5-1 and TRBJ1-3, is KAGVTQTPRYLIKTRGQQVTLSCSPISGHRSVSWYQQTPGQGLQFLFEYFSETQRNKGNFPGRFSGRQFSNSRSEMNVSTLELGDSALYLCASSLGGRAGNTIYFGEGSWLTVV.

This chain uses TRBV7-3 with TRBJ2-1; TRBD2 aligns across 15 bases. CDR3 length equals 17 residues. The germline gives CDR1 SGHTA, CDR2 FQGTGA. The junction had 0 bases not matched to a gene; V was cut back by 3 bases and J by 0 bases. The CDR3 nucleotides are TGTGCCAGCAGCTTGGGACTAGCGGGGGGCTCCTACAATGAGCAGTTCTTC. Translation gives CASSLGLAGGSYNEQFF.

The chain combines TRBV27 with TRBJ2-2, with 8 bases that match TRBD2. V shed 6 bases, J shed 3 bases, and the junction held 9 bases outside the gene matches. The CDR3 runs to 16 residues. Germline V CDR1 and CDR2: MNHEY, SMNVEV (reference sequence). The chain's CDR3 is CASRKLAGSHTGELFF. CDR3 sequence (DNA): TGTGCCAGCAGAAAGTTAGCGGGATCCCACACCGGGGAGCTGTTTTTT.

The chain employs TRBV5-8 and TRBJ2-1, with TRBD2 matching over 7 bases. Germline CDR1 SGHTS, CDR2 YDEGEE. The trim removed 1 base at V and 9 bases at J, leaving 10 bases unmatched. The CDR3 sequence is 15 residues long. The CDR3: CASSLTGLGRSEQFF. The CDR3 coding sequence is TGTGCCAGCAGCTTGACTGGACTAGGCAGGAGTGAGCAGTTCTTC.

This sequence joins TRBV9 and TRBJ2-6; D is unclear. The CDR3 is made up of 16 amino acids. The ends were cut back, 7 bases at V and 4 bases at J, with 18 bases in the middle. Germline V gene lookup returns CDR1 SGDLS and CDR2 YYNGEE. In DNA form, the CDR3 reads TGTGCCAGCCGCCTCCTTATTAACACCGGGGCCAACGTCCTGACTTTC. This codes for CASRLLINTGANVLTF.

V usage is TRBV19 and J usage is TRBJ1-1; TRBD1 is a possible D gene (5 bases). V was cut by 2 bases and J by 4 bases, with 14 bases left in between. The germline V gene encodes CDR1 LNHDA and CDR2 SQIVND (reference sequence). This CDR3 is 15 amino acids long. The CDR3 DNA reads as TGTGCCAGTAGTATACCCGGGGGATGGTTCACTGAAGCTTTCTTT. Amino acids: CASSIPGGWFTEAFF. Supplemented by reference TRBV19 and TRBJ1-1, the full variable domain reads DGGITQSPKYLFRKEGQNVTLSCEQNLNHDAMYWYRQDPGQGLRLIYYSQIVNDFQKGDIAEGYSVSREKKESFPLTVTSAQKNPTAFYLCASSIPGGWFTEAFFGQGTRLTVV.

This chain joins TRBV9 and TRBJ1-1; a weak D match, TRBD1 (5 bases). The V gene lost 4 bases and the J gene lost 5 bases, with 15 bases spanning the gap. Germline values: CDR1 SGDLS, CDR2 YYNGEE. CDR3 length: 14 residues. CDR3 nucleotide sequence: TGTGCCAGCAGCCCCATTCCTAGGGGTACTGAAGCTTTCTTT. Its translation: CASSPIPRGTEAFF.

The DNA of the CDR3 is TGTGCCAGCAGTCCGACTAGCGGGAACAATGAGCAGTTCTTC. This gives the protein CASSPTSGNNEQFF. The chain uses TRBV6-5 and TRBJ2-1; 11 bases fit TRBD2. CDR3 length equals 14 residues. V dropped 5 bases and J dropped 5; count of bases not matched to a gene: 2. CDR1 and CDR2 from the germline V gene are MNHEY and SVGAGI.

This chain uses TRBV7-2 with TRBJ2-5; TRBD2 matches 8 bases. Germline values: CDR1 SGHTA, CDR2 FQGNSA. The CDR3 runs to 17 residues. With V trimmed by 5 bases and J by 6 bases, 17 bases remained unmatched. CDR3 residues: CASSDNPSAGGLKTQYF. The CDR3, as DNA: TGTGCCAGCAGCGACAACCCCTCCGCGGGAGGTTTGAAGACCCAGTACTTC.

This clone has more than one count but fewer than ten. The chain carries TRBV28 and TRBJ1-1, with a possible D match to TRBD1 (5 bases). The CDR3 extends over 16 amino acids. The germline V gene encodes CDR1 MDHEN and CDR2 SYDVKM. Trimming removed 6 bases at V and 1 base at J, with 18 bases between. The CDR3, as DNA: TGTGCCAGCAGAGCAGGGTTGGCCCCTAGGAACACTGAAGCTTTCTTT. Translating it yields CASRAGLAPRNTEAFF. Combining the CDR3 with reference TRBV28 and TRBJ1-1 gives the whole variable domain DVKVTQSSRYLVKRTGEKVFLECVQDMDHENMFWYRQDPGLGLRLIYFSYDVKMKEKGDIPEGYSVSREKKERFSLILESASTNQTSMYLCASRAGLAPRNTEAFFGQGTRLTVV.

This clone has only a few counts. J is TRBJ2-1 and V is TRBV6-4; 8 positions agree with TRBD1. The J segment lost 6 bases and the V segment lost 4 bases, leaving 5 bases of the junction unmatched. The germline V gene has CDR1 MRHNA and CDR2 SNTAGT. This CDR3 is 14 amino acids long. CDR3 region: CASSAGTGPNEQFF. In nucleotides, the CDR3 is TGTGCCAGCAGTGCGGGGACAGGACCCAATGAGCAGTTCTTC.

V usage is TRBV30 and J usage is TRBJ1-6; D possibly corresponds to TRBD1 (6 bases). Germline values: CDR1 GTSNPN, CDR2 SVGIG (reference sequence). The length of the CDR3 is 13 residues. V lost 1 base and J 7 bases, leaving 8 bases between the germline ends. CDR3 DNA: TGTGCCTGGAGTGACAGGGTGAATTCACCCCTCCACTTT. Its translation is CAWSDRVNSPLHF.

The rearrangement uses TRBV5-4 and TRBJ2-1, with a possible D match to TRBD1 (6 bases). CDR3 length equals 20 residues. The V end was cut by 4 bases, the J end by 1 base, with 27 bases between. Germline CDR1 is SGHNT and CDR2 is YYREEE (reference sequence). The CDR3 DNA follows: TGTGCCAGCAGCCCCCCAACCGCAGGGGCCCTCCGGGGATCCTACAATGAGCAGTTCTTC. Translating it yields CASSPPTAGALRGSYNEQFF.

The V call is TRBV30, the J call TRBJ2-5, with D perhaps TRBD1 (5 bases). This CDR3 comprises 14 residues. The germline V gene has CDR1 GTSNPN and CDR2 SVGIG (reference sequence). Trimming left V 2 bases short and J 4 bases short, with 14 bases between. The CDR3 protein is CAWSPRQFRETQYF. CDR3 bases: TGTGCCTGGAGTCCTAGACAGTTTCGAGAGACCCAGTACTTC.